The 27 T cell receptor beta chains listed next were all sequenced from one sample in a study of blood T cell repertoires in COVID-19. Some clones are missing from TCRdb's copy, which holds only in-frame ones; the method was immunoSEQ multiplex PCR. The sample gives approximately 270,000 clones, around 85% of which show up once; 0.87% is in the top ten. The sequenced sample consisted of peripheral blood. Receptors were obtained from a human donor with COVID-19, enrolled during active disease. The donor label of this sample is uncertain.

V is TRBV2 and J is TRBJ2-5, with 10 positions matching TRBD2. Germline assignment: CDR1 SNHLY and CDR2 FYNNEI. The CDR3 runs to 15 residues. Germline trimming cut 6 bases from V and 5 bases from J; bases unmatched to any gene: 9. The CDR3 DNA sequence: TGTGCCAGCAGGGACGGACTAGCGGCTTGGGAGACCCAGTACTTC. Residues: CASRDGLAAWETQYF.

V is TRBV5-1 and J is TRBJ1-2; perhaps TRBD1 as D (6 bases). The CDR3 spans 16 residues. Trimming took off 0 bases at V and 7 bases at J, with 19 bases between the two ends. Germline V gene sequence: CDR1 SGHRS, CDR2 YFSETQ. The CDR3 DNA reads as TGCGCCAGCAGCTTGGGAGTTGATTCGGGGGGCGGTGGCTACACCTTC. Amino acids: CASSLGVDSGGGGYTF.

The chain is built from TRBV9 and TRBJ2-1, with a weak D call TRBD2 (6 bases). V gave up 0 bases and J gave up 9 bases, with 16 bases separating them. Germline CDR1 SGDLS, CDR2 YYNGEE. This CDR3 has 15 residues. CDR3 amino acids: CASSVGAGRSSEQFF. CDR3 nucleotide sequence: TGTGCCAGCAGCGTAGGGGCGGGACGTTCGTCTGAGCAGTTCTTC.

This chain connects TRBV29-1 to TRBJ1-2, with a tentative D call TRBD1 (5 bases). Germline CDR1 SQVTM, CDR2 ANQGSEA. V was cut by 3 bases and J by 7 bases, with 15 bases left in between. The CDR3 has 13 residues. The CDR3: CSVDRRVAGGYTF. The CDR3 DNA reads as TGCAGCGTTGACCGCAGGGTTGCTGGTGGCTACACCTTC.

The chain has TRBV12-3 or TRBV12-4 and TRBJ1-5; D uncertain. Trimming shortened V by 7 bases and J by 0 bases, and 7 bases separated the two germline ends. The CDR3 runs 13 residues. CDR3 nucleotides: TGTGCCAGCAATGTCTATAGCAATCAGCCCCAGCATTTT. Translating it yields CASNVYSNQPQHF.

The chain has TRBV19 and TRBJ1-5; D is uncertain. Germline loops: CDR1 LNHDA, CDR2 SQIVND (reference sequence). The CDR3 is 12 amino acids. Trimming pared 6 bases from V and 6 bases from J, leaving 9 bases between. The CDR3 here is CASSTSGQPQHF. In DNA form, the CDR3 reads TGTGCCAGTAGCACTTCGGGTCAGCCCCAGCATTTT.

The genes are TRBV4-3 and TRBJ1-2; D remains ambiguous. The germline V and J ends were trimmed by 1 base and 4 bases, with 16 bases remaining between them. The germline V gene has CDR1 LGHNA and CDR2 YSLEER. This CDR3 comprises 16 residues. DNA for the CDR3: TGCGCCAGCAGCCAAGCTGCGGTGGAGGGAACCTATGGCTACACCTTC. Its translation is CASSQAAVEGTYGYTF.

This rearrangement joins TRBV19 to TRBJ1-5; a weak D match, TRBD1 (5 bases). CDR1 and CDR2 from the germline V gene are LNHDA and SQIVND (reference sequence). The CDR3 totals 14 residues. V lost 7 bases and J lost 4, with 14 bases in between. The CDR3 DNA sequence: TGTGCCAGTACCCAGGCGACAGTAAATCAGCCCCAGCATTTT. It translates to CASTQATVNQPQHF.

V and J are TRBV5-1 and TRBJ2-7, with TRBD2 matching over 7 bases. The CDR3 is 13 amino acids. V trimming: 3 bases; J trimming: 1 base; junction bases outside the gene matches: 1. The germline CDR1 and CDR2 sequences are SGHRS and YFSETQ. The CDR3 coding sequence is TGCGCCAGCAGCTGGGGGGGTTCCTACGAGCAGTACTTC. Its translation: CASSWGGSYEQYF.

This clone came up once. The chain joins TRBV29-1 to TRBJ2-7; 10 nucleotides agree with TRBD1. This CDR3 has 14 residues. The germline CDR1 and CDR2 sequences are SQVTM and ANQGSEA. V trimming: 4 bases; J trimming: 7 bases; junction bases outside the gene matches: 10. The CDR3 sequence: CSVAQGQGVGEQYF. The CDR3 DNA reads TGCAGCGTTGCTCAAGGACAGGGGGTGGGGGAGCAGTACTTC.

CDR3 residues: CASRAGTSNNYGYTF. CDR3 coding DNA: TGTGCCAGCAGGGCCGGGACAAGTAACAACTATGGCTACACCTTC. This chain connects TRBV2 to TRBJ1-2; TRBD1 might be the D (6 bases). V was pared by 6 bases and J by 2 bases, with 16 bases between. CDR3 length: 15 amino acids. Germline V gene lookup returns CDR1 SNHLY and CDR2 FYNNEI.

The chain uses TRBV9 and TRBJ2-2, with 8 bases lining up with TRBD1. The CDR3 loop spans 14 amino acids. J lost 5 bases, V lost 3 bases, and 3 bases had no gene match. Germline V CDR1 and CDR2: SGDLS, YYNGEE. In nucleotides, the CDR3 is TGTGCCAGCAGCGGGCGGACAGGGACCGGGGAGCTGTTTTTT. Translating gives CASSGRTGTGELFF.

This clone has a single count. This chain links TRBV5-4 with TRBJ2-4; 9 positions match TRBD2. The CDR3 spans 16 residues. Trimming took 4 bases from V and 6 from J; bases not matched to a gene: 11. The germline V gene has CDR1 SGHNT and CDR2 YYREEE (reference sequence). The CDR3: CASSVPLAGARNIQYF. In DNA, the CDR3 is TGTGCCAGCAGCGTCCCCTTAGCGGGAGCCCGAAACATTCAGTACTTC.

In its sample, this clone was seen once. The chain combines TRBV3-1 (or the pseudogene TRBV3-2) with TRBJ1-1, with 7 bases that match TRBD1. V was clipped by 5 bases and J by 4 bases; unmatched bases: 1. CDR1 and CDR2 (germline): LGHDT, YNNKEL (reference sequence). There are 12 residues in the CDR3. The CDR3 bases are TGTGCCAGCAGCGGGACAGCCACTGAAGCTTTCTTT. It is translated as CASSGTATEAFF.

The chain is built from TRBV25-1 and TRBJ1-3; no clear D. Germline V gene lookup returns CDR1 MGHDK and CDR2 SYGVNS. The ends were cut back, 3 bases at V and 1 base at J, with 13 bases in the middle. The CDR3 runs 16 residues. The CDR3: CASSDLKGLSGNTIYF. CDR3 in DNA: TGTGCCAGCAGTGATCTTAAAGGACTATCTGGAAACACCATATATTTT.

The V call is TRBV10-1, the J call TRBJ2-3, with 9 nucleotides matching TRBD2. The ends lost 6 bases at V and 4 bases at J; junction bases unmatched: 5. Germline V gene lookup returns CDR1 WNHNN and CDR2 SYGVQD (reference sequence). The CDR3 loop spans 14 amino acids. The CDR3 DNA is TGCGCCAGCAGGGATAGCGGGAGAGCAGATACGCAGTATTTT. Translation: CASRDSGRADTQYF.

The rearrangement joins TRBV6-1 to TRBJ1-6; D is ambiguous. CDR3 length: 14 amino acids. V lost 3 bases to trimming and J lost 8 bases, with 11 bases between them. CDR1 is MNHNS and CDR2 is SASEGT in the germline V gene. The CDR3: CASSDRAGDSPLHF. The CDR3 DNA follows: TGTGCCAGCAGTGACCGCGCAGGTGATTCACCCCTCCACTTT.

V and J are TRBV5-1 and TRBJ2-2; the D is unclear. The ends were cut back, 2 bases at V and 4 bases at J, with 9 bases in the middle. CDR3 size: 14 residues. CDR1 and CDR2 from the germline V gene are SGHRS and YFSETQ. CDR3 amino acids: CASSLVHRTGELFF. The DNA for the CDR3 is TGCGCCAGCAGCTTAGTACATCGCACCGGGGAGCTGTTTTTT.

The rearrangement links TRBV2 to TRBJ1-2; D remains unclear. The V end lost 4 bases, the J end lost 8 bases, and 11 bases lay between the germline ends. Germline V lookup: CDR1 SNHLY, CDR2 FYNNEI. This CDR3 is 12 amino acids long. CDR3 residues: CASSARLYGYTF. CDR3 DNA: TGTGCCAGCAGTGCCAGGTTGTACGGCTACACCTTC.

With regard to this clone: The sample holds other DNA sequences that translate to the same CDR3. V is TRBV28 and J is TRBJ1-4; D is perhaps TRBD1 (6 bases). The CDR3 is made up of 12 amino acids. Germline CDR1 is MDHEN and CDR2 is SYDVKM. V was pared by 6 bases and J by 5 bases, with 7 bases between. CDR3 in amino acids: CASSQGNEKLFF. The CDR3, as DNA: TGTGCCAGCAGCCAGGGGAATGAAAAACTGTTTTTT.

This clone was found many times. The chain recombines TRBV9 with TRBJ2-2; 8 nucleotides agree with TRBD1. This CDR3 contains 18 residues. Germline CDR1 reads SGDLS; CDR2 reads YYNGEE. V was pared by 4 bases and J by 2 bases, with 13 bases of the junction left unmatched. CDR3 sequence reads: CASSISLKQGGNTGELFF. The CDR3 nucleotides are TGTGCCAGCAGCATCTCCCTAAAACAGGGGGGAAACACCGGGGAGCTGTTTTTT.

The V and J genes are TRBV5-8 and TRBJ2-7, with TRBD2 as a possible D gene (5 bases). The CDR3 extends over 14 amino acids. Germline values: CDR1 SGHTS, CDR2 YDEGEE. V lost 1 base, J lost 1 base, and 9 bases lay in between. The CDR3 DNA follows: TGTGCCAGCAGCTTGTGGACGGGATCCTACGAGCAGTACTTC. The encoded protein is CASSLWTGSYEQYF.

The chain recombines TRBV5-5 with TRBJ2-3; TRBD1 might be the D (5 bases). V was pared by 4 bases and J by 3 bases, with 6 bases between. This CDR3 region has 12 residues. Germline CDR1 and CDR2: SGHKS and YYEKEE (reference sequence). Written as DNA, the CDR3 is TGTGCCAGCAGCCCAGGGACAGATACGCAGTATTTT. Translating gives CASSPGTDTQYF.

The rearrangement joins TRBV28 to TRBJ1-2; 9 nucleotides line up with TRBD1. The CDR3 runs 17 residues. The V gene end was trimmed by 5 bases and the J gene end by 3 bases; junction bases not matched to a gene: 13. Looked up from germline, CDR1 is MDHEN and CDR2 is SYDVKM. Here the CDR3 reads CASSPGGSGQGYYGYTF. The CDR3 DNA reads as TGTGCCAGCAGTCCGGGGGGGTCGGGACAGGGATACTATGGCTACACCTTC.

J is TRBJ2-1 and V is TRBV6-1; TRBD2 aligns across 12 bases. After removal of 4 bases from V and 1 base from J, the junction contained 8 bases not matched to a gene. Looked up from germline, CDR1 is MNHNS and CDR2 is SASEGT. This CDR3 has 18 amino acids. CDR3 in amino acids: CASSGTSGVFGSYNEQFF. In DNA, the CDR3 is TGTGCCAGCAGTGGGACTAGCGGGGTGTTCGGGTCCTACAATGAGCAGTTCTTC.

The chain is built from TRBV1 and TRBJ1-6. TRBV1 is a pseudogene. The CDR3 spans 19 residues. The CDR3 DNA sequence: TGCACCAGCAGCCAAGATCAAGGGAGGGCGAGCTCCTATAATTCACCCCTCCACTTT. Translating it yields CTSSQDQGRASSYNSPLHF.

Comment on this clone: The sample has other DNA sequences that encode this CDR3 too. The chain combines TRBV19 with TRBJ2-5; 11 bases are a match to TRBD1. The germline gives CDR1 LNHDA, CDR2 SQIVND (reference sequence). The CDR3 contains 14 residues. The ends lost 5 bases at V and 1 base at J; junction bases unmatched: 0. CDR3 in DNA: TGTGCCAGTAGTGGGACAGGGGGCCAAGAGACCCAGTACTTC. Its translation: CASSGTGGQETQYF.